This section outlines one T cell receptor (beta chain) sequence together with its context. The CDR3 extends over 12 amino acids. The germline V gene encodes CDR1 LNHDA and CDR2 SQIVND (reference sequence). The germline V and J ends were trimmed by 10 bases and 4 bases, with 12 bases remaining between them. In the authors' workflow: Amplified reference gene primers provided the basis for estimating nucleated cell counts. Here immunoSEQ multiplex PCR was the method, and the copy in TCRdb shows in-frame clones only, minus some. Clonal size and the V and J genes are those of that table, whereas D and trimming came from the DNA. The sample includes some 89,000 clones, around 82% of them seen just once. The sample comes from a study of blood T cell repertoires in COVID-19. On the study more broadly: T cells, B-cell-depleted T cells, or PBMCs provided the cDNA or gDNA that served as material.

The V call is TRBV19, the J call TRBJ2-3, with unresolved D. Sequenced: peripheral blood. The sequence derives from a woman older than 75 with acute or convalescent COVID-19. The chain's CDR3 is CATDAGADTQYF. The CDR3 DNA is TGTGCCACCGACGCAGGCGCAGATACGCAGTATTTT.